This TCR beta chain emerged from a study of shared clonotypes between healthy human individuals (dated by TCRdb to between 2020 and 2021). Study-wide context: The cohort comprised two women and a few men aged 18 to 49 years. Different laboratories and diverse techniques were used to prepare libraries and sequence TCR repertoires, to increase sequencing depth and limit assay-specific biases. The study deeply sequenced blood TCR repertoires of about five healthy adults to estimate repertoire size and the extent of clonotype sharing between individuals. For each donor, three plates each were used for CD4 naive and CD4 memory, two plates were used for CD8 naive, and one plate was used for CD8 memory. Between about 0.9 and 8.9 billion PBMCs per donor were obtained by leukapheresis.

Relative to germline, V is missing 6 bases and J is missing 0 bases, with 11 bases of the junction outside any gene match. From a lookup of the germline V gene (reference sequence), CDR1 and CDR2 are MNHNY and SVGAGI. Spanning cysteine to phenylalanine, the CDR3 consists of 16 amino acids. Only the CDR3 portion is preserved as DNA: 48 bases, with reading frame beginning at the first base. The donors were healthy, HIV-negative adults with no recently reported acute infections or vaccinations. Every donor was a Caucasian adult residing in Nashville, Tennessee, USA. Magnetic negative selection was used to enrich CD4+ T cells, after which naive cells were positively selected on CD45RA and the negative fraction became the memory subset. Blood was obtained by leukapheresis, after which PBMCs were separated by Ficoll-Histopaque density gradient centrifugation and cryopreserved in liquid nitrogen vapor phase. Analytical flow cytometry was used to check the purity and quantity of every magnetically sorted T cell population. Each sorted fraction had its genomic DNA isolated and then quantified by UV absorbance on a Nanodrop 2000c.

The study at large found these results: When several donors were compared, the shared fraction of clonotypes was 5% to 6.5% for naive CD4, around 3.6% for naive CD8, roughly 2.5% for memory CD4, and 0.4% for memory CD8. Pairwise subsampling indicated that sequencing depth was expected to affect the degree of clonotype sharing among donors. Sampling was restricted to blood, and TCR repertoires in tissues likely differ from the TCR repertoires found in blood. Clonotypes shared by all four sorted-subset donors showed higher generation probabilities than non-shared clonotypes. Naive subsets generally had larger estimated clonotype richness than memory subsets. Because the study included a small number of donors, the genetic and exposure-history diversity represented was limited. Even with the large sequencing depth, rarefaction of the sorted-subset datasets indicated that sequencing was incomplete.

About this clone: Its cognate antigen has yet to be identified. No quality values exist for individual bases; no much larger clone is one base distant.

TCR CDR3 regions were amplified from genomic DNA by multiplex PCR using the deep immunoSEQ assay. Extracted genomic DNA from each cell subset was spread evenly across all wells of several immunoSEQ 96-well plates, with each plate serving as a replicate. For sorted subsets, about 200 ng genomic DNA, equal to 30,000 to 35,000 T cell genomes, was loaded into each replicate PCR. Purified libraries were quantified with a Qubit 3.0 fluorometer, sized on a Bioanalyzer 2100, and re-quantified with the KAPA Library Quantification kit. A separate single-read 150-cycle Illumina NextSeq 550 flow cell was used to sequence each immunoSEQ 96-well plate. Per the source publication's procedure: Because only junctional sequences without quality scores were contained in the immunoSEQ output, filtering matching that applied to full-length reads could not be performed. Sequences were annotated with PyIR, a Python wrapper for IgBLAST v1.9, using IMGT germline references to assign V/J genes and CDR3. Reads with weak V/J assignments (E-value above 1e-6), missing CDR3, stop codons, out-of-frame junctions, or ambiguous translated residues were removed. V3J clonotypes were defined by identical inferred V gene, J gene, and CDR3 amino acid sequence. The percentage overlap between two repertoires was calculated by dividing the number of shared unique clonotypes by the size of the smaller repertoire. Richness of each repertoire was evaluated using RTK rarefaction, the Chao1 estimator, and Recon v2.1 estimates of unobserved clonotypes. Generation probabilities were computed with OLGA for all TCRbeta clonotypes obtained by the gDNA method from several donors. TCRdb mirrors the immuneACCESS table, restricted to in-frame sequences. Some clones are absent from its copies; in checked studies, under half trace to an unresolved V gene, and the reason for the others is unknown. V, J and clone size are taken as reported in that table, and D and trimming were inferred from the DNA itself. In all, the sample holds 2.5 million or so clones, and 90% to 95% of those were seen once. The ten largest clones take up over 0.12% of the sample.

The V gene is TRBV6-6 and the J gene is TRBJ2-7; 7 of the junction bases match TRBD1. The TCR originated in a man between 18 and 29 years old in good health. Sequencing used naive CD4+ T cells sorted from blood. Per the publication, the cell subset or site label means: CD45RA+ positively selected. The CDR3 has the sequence CASRTTGDRSSYEQYF. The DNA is TGTGCCAGCAGGACAACAGGGGACCGTAGCTCCTACGAGCAGTACTTC.